Below, 19 T cell receptor beta chains from the same sample are listed, as sequenced in a study of blood T cell repertoires in COVID-19. The protocol was immunoSEQ multiplex PCR, while the TCRdb copy is restricted to in-frame clones and leaves out a portion. The data show 100,000 to 150,000 clones, with roughly 84% seen just once and roughly 3.5% held by the top ten. Sequenced input: PBMCs or T cells enriched from blood (not recorded which). Every receptor here comes from a woman aged 25-40 years who had recovered from COVID-19.

CDR3 nucleotides: TGTGCCAGCAGTGTGGGGCAGGCAAACACCATATATTTT. Residues: CASSVGQANTIYF. J is TRBJ1-3 and V is TRBV2; TRBD1 might be the D (5 bases). The length of the CDR3 is 13 residues. The germline V gene has CDR1 SNHLY and CDR2 FYNNEI. Trimming pared 4 bases from V and 6 bases from J, leaving 10 bases between.

The sample holds one count of this clone. The rearrangement links TRBV6-2 or TRBV6-3 to TRBJ1-1; perhaps TRBD1 as D (5 bases). The germline V and J ends were trimmed by 4 bases and 9 bases, with 9 bases remaining between them. The CDR3 contains 11 residues. CDR1 is MNHEY, CDR2 SVGEGT, per germline. The CDR3 coding sequence is TGTGCCAGCAGTTCCAGACAGAAAGCTTTCTTT. Its protein product is CASSSRQKAFF.

This sequence joins TRBV11-2 and TRBJ2-1, with D possibly TRBD1 on 6 matching bases. The CDR3 runs to 15 residues. CDR1 is SGHAT, CDR2 FQNNGV, per germline. The V and J ends lost 8 bases and 4 bases respectively, with 18 bases between them. The CDR3 nucleotides are TGTGCCAGCCAGGGGCGCCTGCTATTTTACAATGAGCAGTTCTTC. It yields the protein CASQGRLLFYNEQFF. Supplemented by reference TRBV11-2 and TRBJ2-1, the full variable domain reads EAGVAQSPRYKIIEKRQSVAFWCNPISGHATLYWYQQILGQGPKLLIQFQNNGVVDDSQLPKDRFSAERLKGVDSTLKIQPAKLEDSAVYLCASQGRLLFYNEQFFGPGTRLTVL.

The J gene is TRBJ2-3, the V gene TRBV6-2 or TRBV6-3; 11 bases match TRBD2. Germline CDR1 is MNHEY and CDR2 is SVGEGT. This CDR3 is built from 18 residues. Losses at the gene ends were 6 bases for V and 3 bases for J; bases not matched to a gene: 14. CDR3 amino acids: CASSKLWTLAGATDTQYF. The CDR3 nucleotides read TGTGCCAGCAGCAAGTTATGGACACTAGCGGGAGCAACAGATACGCAGTATTTT.

This clone has more than one count but fewer than ten. This rearrangement joins TRBV28 to TRBJ2-1; 13 bases map to TRBD2. The junction had 4 bases not matched to a gene; V was cut back by 4 bases and J by 4 bases. Germline CDR1 MDHEN, CDR2 SYDVKM. The CDR3 has 16 residues. Here the CDR3 DNA reads TGTGCCAGCAGTTCCGGGACTAGCGGGACTTACAATGAGCAGTTCTTC. This codes for CASSSGTSGTYNEQFF.

The gene calls are TRBV4-3 and TRBJ2-6; D remains unclear. V was cut by 0 bases and J by 1 base, with 7 bases left in between. CDR3 size: 16 residues. The V gene's germline CDR1 is LGHNA and CDR2 YSLEER. This CDR3 reads CASSQDVSSGANVLTF. The CDR3, as DNA: TGCGCCAGCAGCCAAGATGTATCTTCTGGGGCCAACGTCCTGACTTTC.

J is TRBJ2-2 and V is TRBV2; the D gene is possibly TRBD2 (6 bases). Trimming cost V 2 bases and J 7 bases, with 17 bases left between them. The CDR3 has 16 amino acids. Germline CDR1 reads SNHLY; CDR2 reads FYNNEI. CDR3 bases: TGTGCCAGCAGTGAAATGGGACTCGTTAAAGTCGGGGAGCTGTTTTTT. Its translation is CASSEMGLVKVGELFF.

The chain carries TRBV4-1 and TRBJ2-1, with 12 bases identical to TRBD2. The CDR3 contains 16 residues. The J segment lost 6 bases and the V segment lost 4 bases, leaving 7 bases of the junction unmatched. Per germline, CDR1 MGHRA and CDR2 YSYEKL. In DNA form, the CDR3 reads TGCGCCAGCAGCCTATCTAGCGGGAGGGCCTTCAATGAGCAGTTCTTC. Amino acid sequence: CASSLSSGRAFNEQFF.

This clone was recorded once. The chain couples TRBV4-2 to TRBJ2-5, with TRBD1 matching 10 bases. The CDR3 runs 15 residues. J was trimmed by 2 bases and V by 4 bases; bases with no gene match: 4. Germline V gene sequence: CDR1 LGHNA, CDR2 YNFKEQ. Here the CDR3 DNA reads TGTGCCAGCAGCCTCGGACAGGGGGAACAAGAGACCCAGTACTTC. Protein product: CASSLGQGEQETQYF.

As DNA, the CDR3 is TGTGCCAGCAGTTTTGGAAGCGGGGTAGGGAATCAGCCCCAGCATTTT. Residues: CASSFGSGVGNQPQHF. The V gene is TRBV27, the J gene TRBJ1-5; D uncertain. The germline V gene has CDR1 MNHEY and CDR2 SMNVEV (reference sequence). Trimming stripped 3 bases from V and 4 bases from J, with 16 bases between. The length of the CDR3 is 16 residues.

CDR3 sequence reads: CASSLRVAGGTEAFF. The CDR3 DNA sequence: TGTGCCAGCAGCTTAAGGGTGGCAGGGGGCACTGAAGCTTTCTTT. This sequence joins TRBV5-5 and TRBJ1-1; 7 nucleotides match TRBD1. Losses at the gene ends were 2 bases for V and 4 bases for J; bases not matched to a gene: 8. CDR1 and CDR2 (germline): SGHKS, YYEKEE (reference sequence). The CDR3 runs to 15 residues.

This clone was counted only a few times. Other DNA sequences of this sample code for an identical CDR3. V is TRBV6-4 and J is TRBJ2-1; 13 bases map to TRBD2. V trimming: 4 bases; J trimming: 6 bases; junction bases outside the gene matches: 0. This CDR3 has 14 amino acids. Per germline, CDR1 MRHNA and CDR2 SNTAGT. CDR3 sequence (DNA): TGTGCCAGCAGTGGACTAGCGGGAGGCAATGAGCAGTTCTTC. It codes for CASSGLAGGNEQFF.

A few counts support this clone. The chain joins TRBV21-1 to TRBJ2-7; TRBD1 is taken as the D call from the table, unchecked against the DNA. TRBV21-1 is shown as a pseudogene. This CDR3 has 16 residues. CDR3 in DNA: TGTGCCAGCAGCAAAGCGTCGCGACAGGACTCCTACGAGCAGTACTTC. It encodes CASSKASRQDSYEQYF.

The chain links TRBV12-3 or TRBV12-4 to TRBJ1-2, with a tentative D call TRBD1 (6 bases). CDR3 size: 13 residues. Trimming left V 6 bases short and J 6 bases short, with 14 bases between. CDR3 nucleotide sequence: TGTGCCAGCAGAAGGACAGCGGAGCATGGCTACACCTTC. Residues: CASRRTAEHGYTF.

V and J are TRBV9 and TRBJ2-5; possible D gene TRBD2, 7 bases. There are 18 residues in the CDR3. Germline lookup yields CDR1 SGDLS and CDR2 YYNGEE. Trimming pared 0 bases from V and 4 bases from J, leaving 22 bases between. CDR3 amino acids: CASSVATMGAGVGETQYF. The CDR3 DNA reads as TGTGCCAGCAGCGTAGCTACAATGGGGGCGGGAGTGGGAGAGACCCAGTACTTC.

V is TRBV27 and J is TRBJ1-2; 10 nucleotides match TRBD1. The CDR3 is 15 residues long. After removal of 5 bases from V and 5 bases from J, the junction contained 8 bases not matched to a gene. Germline CDR1 reads MNHEY; CDR2 reads SMNVEV (reference sequence). This chain's CDR3 is CASSMEGGQGYGYTF. CDR3 in DNA: TGTGCCAGCAGTATGGAAGGGGGACAGGGGTATGGCTACACCTTC.

CDR3 bases: TGTGCCACGGAGGGGGACACGGGACTAGTCTACAATGAGCAGTTCTTC. Its translation: CATEGDTGLVYNEQFF. The chain uses TRBV28 and TRBJ2-1; 8 bases are a match to TRBD2. Per the germline V gene, CDR1 is MDHEN and CDR2 is SYDVKM. The CDR3 is 16 residues long. Trimming took 10 bases from V and 3 from J; bases not matched to a gene: 14.

This chain joins TRBV12-1 and TRBJ2-3; the table's TRBD1 call for D was not verified on the DNA. TRBV12-1 is an annotated pseudogene. The CDR3 sequence is 15 residues long. CDR3 region: CASSFAGAHTDTQYF. Written as DNA, the CDR3 is TGTGCCAGCAGCTTTGCAGGGGCGCACACAGATACGCAGTATTTT.

The chain employs TRBV7-9 and TRBJ2-1, with 7 positions matching TRBD1. With 6 bases clipped from V and 0 bases from J, the junction kept 8 bases outside the gene matches. The CDR3 has 16 amino acids. CDR1 SEHNR and CDR2 FQNEAQ come from the germline V gene (reference sequence). The CDR3 bases are TGTGCCAGCAGGCCCGGGGCAGGGGGCTCCTACAATGAGCAGTTCTTC. Translating gives CASRPGAGGSYNEQFF. Filled out from reference TRBV7-9 and TRBJ2-1, the complete variable domain reads DTGVSQNPRHKITKRGQNVTFRCDPISEHNRLYWYRQTLGQGPEFLTYFQNEAQLEKSRLLSDRFSAERPKGSFSTLEIQRTEQGDSAMYLCASRPGAGGSYNEQFFGPGTRLTVL.